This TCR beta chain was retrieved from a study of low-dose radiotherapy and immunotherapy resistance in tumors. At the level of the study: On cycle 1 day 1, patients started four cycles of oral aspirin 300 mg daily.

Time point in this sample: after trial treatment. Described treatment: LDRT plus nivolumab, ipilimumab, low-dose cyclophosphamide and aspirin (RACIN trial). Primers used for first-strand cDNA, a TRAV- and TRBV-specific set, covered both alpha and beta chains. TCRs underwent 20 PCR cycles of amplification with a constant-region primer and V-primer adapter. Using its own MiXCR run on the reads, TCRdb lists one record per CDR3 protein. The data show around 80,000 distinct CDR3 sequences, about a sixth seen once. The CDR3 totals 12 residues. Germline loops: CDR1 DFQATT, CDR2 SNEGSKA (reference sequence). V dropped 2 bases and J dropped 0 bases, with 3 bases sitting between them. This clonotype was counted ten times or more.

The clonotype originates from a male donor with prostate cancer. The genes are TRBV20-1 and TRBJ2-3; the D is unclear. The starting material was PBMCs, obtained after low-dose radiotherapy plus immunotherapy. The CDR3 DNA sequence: TGCAGTGCTAGACAAAGCACAGATACGCAGTATTTT. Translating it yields CSARQSTDTQYF.